This entry lists 32 T cell receptor delta chains sequenced from one sample in a study of gamma-delta chains in newborns, infants, children. TCRdb re-called clones from the reads using CATT. The data contain roughly 5,000 delta-chain clones, less than 3.5% of them singletons. The material sequenced was blood. The source is a child who was a newborn, infant or young child, either healthy, febrile or measles-vaccinated (not recorded which).

Details on this clone: The protein held in TCRdb is that of a much larger clone and does not match this DNA's translation at residue 8, likely because of a read error; the protein shown is translated from the DNA. The gene calls are TRDV2 and TRDJ3; D is possibly TRDD3 (6 bases). The V end was cut by 3 bases, the J end by 0 bases, with 14 bases between. The length of the CDR3 is 18 residues. Germline V CDR1 and CDR2: GEAIGNYY, EKD. The CDR3 protein is CACDALGTPSWDTRQMFF. In DNA form, the CDR3 reads TGTGCCTGTGACGCCCTGGGGACCCCCTCCTGGGACACCCGACAGATGTTTTTC.

In its sample, this clone was seen a few times. Only one base separates this from a far larger clonotype, so it likely reflects a read error. This sample also contains other DNA sequences that code for the same CDR3. J is TRDJ3 and V is TRDV2; TRDD3 matches at 12 bases. This CDR3 has 18 amino acids. The germline gives CDR1 GEAIGNYY, CDR2 EKD. V shed 0 bases and J 4 bases; nucleotides not matched to a gene: 3. CDR3 in amino acids: CACDTVLGDTWDTRQMFF. CDR3 nucleotide sequence: TGTGCCTGTGACACCGTACTGGGGGATACTTGGGACACCCGACAGATGTTTTTC.

A remark on this clone: A read error likely explains this, since a far larger clone differs by one base. The sample carries other DNA sequences with the same CDR3. This chain uses TRAV29/DV5 with TRDJ1, with 11 bases that match TRDD3. The CDR3 spans 18 residues. Germline lookup yields CDR1 NSMFDY and CDR2 ISSIKDK. CDR3 residues: CAASGLGDTTRYTDKLIF. CDR3 nucleotide sequence: TGTGCCGCAAGCGGGCTGGGGGATACAACCAGGTACACCGATAAACTCATCTTT.

Concerning this clone: The protein TCRdb lists belongs to a much larger clone and differs from this DNA's translation at residue 16, which points to a read error; the protein shown is made from the DNA. The rearrangement links TRDV2 to TRDJ3; a weak D match, TRDD3 (6 bases). Germline loops: CDR1 GEAIGNYY, CDR2 EKD. The CDR3 loop spans 18 amino acids. Written as DNA, the CDR3 is TGTGCCTGTGACAAGAAACGGGGGAGCTCCTGGGACACCCGACAGAGGTTTTTC. Residues: CACDKKRGSSWDTRQRFF.

As for this clone: A read error likely explains this, since a far larger clone differs by one base. Other nucleotide sequences from this sample produce the same CDR3. The rearrangement joins TRDV2 to TRDJ2; 12 bases are a match to TRDD3. Germline V lookup: CDR1 GEAIGNYY, CDR2 EKD. The CDR3 loop spans 20 amino acids. With V trimmed by 5 bases and J by 4 bases, 19 bases remained unmatched. For the CDR3, the DNA is TGTGCCTGTGTACCGTACTGGGGGATACTTGGTAGTCCACAGACAGCACAACTCTTCTTT. It codes for CACVPYWGILGSPQTAQLFF.

This clone was observed a few times. A read error likely explains this, since a far larger clone differs by one base. Other DNA sequences in this specimen translate into the identical CDR3. The chain carries TRDV2 and TRDJ1; D not certain. The CDR3 consists of 15 residues. The germline gives CDR1 GEAIGNYY, CDR2 EKD. Between the trimmed V and J ends, which lost 4 bases and 0 bases, there was a span of 14 bases. The CDR3 coding sequence is TGTGCCTGTGATACCGCGTGGAATAACACCGATAAACTCATCTTT. Translated: CACDTAWNNTDKLIF.

To note about this clone: This clone may be a read error of a much larger clone one base away. The chain couples TRDV2 to TRDJ3; 11 nucleotides match TRDD3. The CDR3 sequence is 19 residues long. Germline V gene lookup returns CDR1 GEAIGNYY and CDR2 EKD. CDR3 sequence reads: CACDTVGDTSSWDIRQMFF. CDR3 DNA: TGTGCCTGTGACACCGTGGGGGATACGAGCTCCTGGGACATCCGACAGATGTTTTTC.

This clone occurred a few times. TCRdb's listed protein matches a much larger clone and diverges from this DNA's translation at residue 9, likely through a read error; the protein shown comes from the DNA. The V gene is TRDV3, the J gene TRDJ3; 7 bases agree with TRDD3. Germline V gene sequence: CDR1 TVYSNPD, CDR2 GDNSRS (reference sequence). Losses at the gene ends were 2 bases for V and 0 bases for J; bases not matched to a gene: 13. This CDR3 is 19 amino acids long. CDR3 loop: CAFQNTGVTFSWDTRQMFF. DNA of the CDR3: TGTGCCTTTCAGAACACTGGGGTCACCTTCTCCTGGGACACCCGACAGATGTTTTTC.

Comments on this clone: A much more abundant neighbour one base away suggests this may be a read error. This chain connects TRDV1 to TRDJ1; 11 bases match TRDD3. The CDR3 sequence is 21 residues long. Per the germline V gene, CDR1 is TSWWSYY and CDR2 is QGS. The CDR3, as DNA: TGTTCTCTTGGGGACCATTACTCCCTGGGGTGGGGGATACGCAACACCGATAAACTCATCTTT. It codes for CSLGDHYSLGWGIRNTDKLIF.

This clone is large within its sample. The sample carries other DNA sequences with the same CDR3. The chain has TRDV2 and TRDJ1, with TRDD3 identical over 10 bases. CDR3 length: 17 amino acids. Germline assignment: CDR1 GEAIGNYY and CDR2 EKD. With 0 bases clipped from V and 7 bases from J, the junction kept 13 bases outside the gene matches. CDR3 residues: CACDTVDLLGDKGKLIF. CDR3 DNA sequence: TGTGCCTGTGACACCGTCGATCTCCTGGGGGATAAAGGTAAACTCATCTTT.

This clone was seen a handful of times. A read error is the likely source, as a far larger clone sits one nucleotide away. The V and J genes are TRDV1 and TRDJ2, with D tentatively TRDD2 or TRDD3 (5 bases each). Trimming left V 1 base short and J 4 bases short, with 28 bases between. The CDR3 length is 21 residues. Germline CDR1 and CDR2: TSWWSYY and QGS. The CDR3 DNA sequence: TGTGCTCTTGGGGAACCCATCCTATTCTTACTGGTGGATAGGGCGACAGCACAACTCTTCTTT. Translation gives CALGEPILFLLVDRATAQLFF.

Comment on this clone: TCRdb lists the protein of a much larger clone for this DNA, which differs at residue 5, so this is likely a read error; the protein given here is translated from the DNA itself. This sequence joins TRDV2 and TRDJ3; TRDD3 might be the D (5 bases). V gave up 3 bases and J gave up 5 bases, with 10 bases separating them. Germline V gives CDR1 GEAIGNYY, CDR2 EKD. There are 15 residues in the CDR3. The CDR3 nucleotides are TGTGCCTGTGACGCCGTACTGGGGGACACCCGACAGATGTTTTTC. It is translated as CACDAVLGDTRQMFF.

A word on this clone: A far larger clone is one nucleotide away, so this likely arose from a read error. Other nucleotide sequences in the sample specify the same CDR3. The chain carries TRDV2 and TRDJ1, with 11 bases identical to TRDD3. V was clipped by 7 bases and J by 1 base; unmatched bases: 7. This CDR3 is built from 15 residues. Germline CDR1 GEAIGNYY, CDR2 EKD. DNA of the CDR3: TGTGCCTGCGACTGGGGGATATGGGCCACCGATAAACTCATCTTT. Its protein product is CACDWGIWATDKLIF.

There are a few counts of this clone. For this DNA, TCRdb reports the protein of a much larger clone, which diverges at residue 13, most likely from a read error; the protein presented here is translated directly from the DNA. The rearrangement joins TRDV2 to TRDJ3; 9 bases fit TRDD3. Germline CDR1 GEAIGNYY, CDR2 EKD. The length of the CDR3 is 19 residues. The DNA of the CDR3 is TGTGCCTGTGACCTTATAGGCGGGGATACGCCCTGGGGCACCCGACAGATGTTTTTC. Translation: CACDLIGGDTPWGTRQMFF.

A word on this clone: For this DNA, TCRdb reports the protein of a much larger clone, which diverges at residue 12, most likely from a read error; the protein presented here is translated directly from the DNA. This rearrangement joins TRDV2 to TRDJ3, with TRDD3 matching 9 bases. The CDR3 runs to 19 residues. Germline CDR1 and CDR2: GEAIGNYY and EKD. CDR3 sequence reads: CACDATGGRGSRDTRQMFF. CDR3 in DNA: TGTGCCTGTGACGCTACTGGGGGACGGGGCTCCCGGGACACCCGACAGATGTTTTTC.

This clone has just a few counts. TCRdb's entry gives the protein of a much larger clone, which mismatches this DNA's translation at residue 3, likely from a read error; the protein reported here is translated from the DNA. The V gene is TRDV2, the J gene TRDJ2, with 13 bases that match TRDD3. Germline-derived CDR1 and CDR2 are GEAIGNYY and EKD. The CDR3 covers 14 residues. The CDR3 protein is CARDTGGYEAQLFF. Written as DNA, the CDR3 is TGTGCCCGTGACACTGGGGGATACGAAGCACAACTCTTCTTT.

There are a few counts of this clone. Just one base apart from a much larger clone, this may be a read error. Other DNA sequences in this specimen translate into the identical CDR3. The CDR3 region has the DNA TGTGCCCTTGGGCCCGTGTCATACAGCCAGCAAGGTTTGACAGCACAACTCTTCTTT. Encoded protein: CALGPVSYSQQGLTAQLFF. The V gene is TRDV1, the J gene TRDJ2; D is unresolved. Germline V gene data show CDR1 as TSWWSYY and CDR2 as QGS. The CDR3 covers 19 residues.

Concerning this clone: A far larger clone is off by one base, so a read error is likely. The chain has TRDV1 and TRDJ3, with TRDD3 matching 10 bases. Germline V gene lookup returns CDR1 TSWWSYY and CDR2 QGS. The CDR3 spans 23 residues. The J segment lost 2 bases and the V segment lost 1 base, leaving 17 bases of the junction unmatched. CDR3 sequence reads: CALGERPPGGYDLTPWDTRQMFF. The DNA for the CDR3 is TGTGCTCTTGGGGAACGTCCCCCGGGGGGATACGACTTAACACCCTGGGACACCCGACAGATGTTTTTC.

With respect to this clone: It is likely a read error: a sequence one base away is far more abundant. The chain carries TRDV2 and TRDJ1; 7 nucleotides match TRDD3. The V and J ends lost 2 bases and 2 bases, in that order; junction bases with no gene match: 1. CDR1 and CDR2 (germline): GEAIGNYY, EKD. This CDR3 comprises 13 residues. The CDR3 here is CACDMGETDKLIF. CDR3 nucleotides: TGTGCCTGTGACATGGGGGAAACCGATAAACTCATCTTT.

By frequency in the sample, this clone is medium-sized (0.01 to 0.1%). This may stem from a read error, because a much larger clone lies one nucleotide away. V usage is TRDV2 and J usage is TRDJ2; 8 bases are a match to TRDD3. This CDR3 is built from 15 residues. Germline-derived CDR1 and CDR2 are GEAIGNYY and EKD. The CDR3 sequence is CACDTGGGLTAHLFF. The CDR3, as DNA: TGTGCCTGTGACACCGGTGGGGGATTGACAGCACACCTCTTCTTT.

This clone was seen a handful of times. TCRdb lists the protein of a much larger clone for this DNA, which differs at residue 4, so this is likely a read error; the protein given here is translated from the DNA itself. This chain joins TRDV1 and TRDJ2; D unclear. This CDR3 has 15 residues. Germline V gene sequence: CDR1 TSWWSYY, CDR2 QGS. CDR3 sequence (DNA): TGTGCTCTTGTGGAACGCGGTCTCCCAACAGCACAACTCTTCTTT. Protein product: CALVERGLPTAQLFF.

This clone showed up just a few times. A much larger clone differs from this one at a single base, so this may be a read error. The chain joins TRDV2 to TRDJ3; D ambiguous. Germline V gene lookup returns CDR1 GEAIGNYY and CDR2 EKD. The CDR3 extends over 19 amino acids. Trimming took 1 base from V and 0 from J, leaving 15 bases between them. CDR3 DNA sequence: TGTGCCTGTGACACGGACTATACTGTAATCTCCTGGGACACCCGACAGATGTTTTTC. It specifies CACDTDYTVISWDTRQMFF.

On this clone: This likely traces to a read error, being one base from a far larger clone. The same CDR3 can be traced to other DNA sequences in this sample. This sequence joins TRDV2 and TRDJ3; 12 bases fit TRDD3. The CDR3 is made up of 22 amino acids. Germline V gene lookup returns CDR1 GEAIGNYY and CDR2 EKD. The CDR3, as DNA: TGTGCCTGTGACACCAAGGCCTACTGGGGGATACTGGGCTCCTGGGACACCCGACAAATGTTTTTC. Its translation is CACDTKAYWGILGSWDTRQMFF.

This clone has more than one count but fewer than ten. A read error likely explains this, since a far larger clone differs by one base. Distinct nucleotide sequences in the sample also encode this CDR3. The rearrangement uses TRDV2 and TRDJ2; weak D call: TRDD3 (6 bases). V lost 2 bases, J lost 8 bases, and 14 bases lay in between. Germline V gene data show CDR1 as GEAIGNYY and CDR2 as EKD. The CDR3 is 14 amino acids. The CDR3 bases are TGTGCCTGTGACAGAGGGATATGGACGGCACAACTCTTCTTT. Encoded protein: CACDRGIWTAQLFF.

A remark on this clone: A far larger clone is off by one base, so a read error is likely. This same CDR3 is encoded by further DNA sequences in the sample. The chain is built from TRDV1 and TRDJ3; D ambiguous. V was clipped by 2 bases and J by 2 bases, with 25 bases between them. The CDR3 covers 22 residues. CDR1 TSWWSYY and CDR2 QGS come from the germline V gene. CDR3 in DNA: TGTGCTCTTGGGGAAAGGCCAGCCCCTCGGGGCGAGGGACCCTGGGACACCCGACAGATGTTTTTC. Amino acid sequence: CALGERPAPRGEGPWDTRQMFF.

This clone is classed as medium-sized. A read error may be the cause here, since a much bigger clone is one base away. The chain uses TRDV2 and TRDJ2; 8 nucleotides align to TRDD3. The CDR3 spans 14 residues. The trim removed 1 base at V and 7 bases at J, leaving 4 bases unmatched. Per the germline V gene, CDR1 is GEAIGNYY and CDR2 is EKD. In DNA, the CDR3 is TGTGCCTGTGACACTGGGGGATCCGAAGCACAACTCTTCTTT. Translation gives CACDTGGSEAQLFF.

Turning to this clone: TCRdb has a much larger clone's protein, which differs at residue 7 from the translation of this DNA, likely because of a read error; what is shown is the protein translated from the DNA. This chain joins TRDV1 and TRDJ3, with a possible D match to TRDD3 (5 bases). The CDR3 has 17 residues. The ends were cut back, 0 bases at V and 2 bases at J, with 8 bases in the middle. Per germline, CDR1 TSWWSYY and CDR2 QGS. The CDR3 spells CALGELEDTWDTRQMFF. In DNA form, the CDR3 reads TGTGCTCTTGGGGAACTGGAGGATACCTGGGACACCCGACAGATGTTTTTC.

This clone has only a few counts. A single base separates this from a much larger clone, so it may be a read error. Other DNA sequences in the same sample also yield this CDR3. This chain uses TRDV2 with TRDJ3; the D gene is possibly TRDD3 (6 bases). Germline V gene data show CDR1 as GEAIGNYY and CDR2 as EKD. This CDR3 is 17 amino acids long. The chain's CDR3 is CACDTVTLHWDTRQMFF. The CDR3 nucleotides are TGTGCCTGTGACACCGTGACTCTGCACTGGGACACCCGACAGATGTTCTTC.

Notes on this clone: It may be a read error: a sequence one base away is much more abundant. Other DNA sequences in the same sample also yield this CDR3. The chain uses TRDV1 and TRDJ1, with D possibly TRDD3 on 6 matching bases. Germline values: CDR1 TSWWSYY, CDR2 QGS. V shed 5 bases and J shed 0 bases, with 22 bases lying between them. This CDR3 has 18 amino acids. CDR3 coding DNA: TGTGCTCTTGGGAGTCCATCGGGGGGGGACGAGTACACCGATAAACTCATCTTT. Protein sequence: CALGSPSGGDEYTDKLIF.

In regard to this clone: The protein recorded in TCRdb matches a much larger clone and deviates from this DNA's translation at residue 5, suggesting a read error; the protein here is obtained by translating the DNA. The chain combines TRDV2 with TRDJ1; D is possibly TRDD3 (6 bases). This CDR3 has 15 amino acids. With 3 bases removed from V and 4 bases from J, the gap between germline ends came to 17 bases. The V gene's germline CDR1 is GEAIGNYY and CDR2 EKD. The CDR3 region is CACDALGTPYDKLIF. In nucleotides, the CDR3 is TGTGCCTGTGACGCCCTGGGGACACCCTACGATAAACTCATCTTT.

Remarks on this clone: A clone one base away is much larger, so this may be a read error. The same CDR3 arises from other DNA sequences in this sample as well. V is TRDV2 and J is TRDJ2, with 9 bases aligning to TRDD3. The germline gives CDR1 GEAIGNYY, CDR2 EKD. CDR3 size: 17 residues. The CDR3 DNA reads as TGTGCCTGTGACTCTATACTGGGGGACCCAATGACCGCACAACTCTTCTTT. Translated: CACDSILGDPMTAQLFF.

About this clone: The amino acid sequence in TCRdb belongs to a much larger clone and departs from this DNA's translation at residue 14, likely a sequencing read error; the sequence shown is translated from the DNA. The CDR3 loop is CAKKGTGGSPLTARLFF. DNA for the CDR3: TGTGCCAAAAAGGGTACTGGGGGATCCCCTTTGACAGCACGACTCTTCTTT. The chain employs TRDV3 and TRDJ2, with 10 nucleotides matching TRDD3. Germline CDR1 is TVYSNPD and CDR2 is GDNSRS (reference sequence). The length of the CDR3 is 17 residues.